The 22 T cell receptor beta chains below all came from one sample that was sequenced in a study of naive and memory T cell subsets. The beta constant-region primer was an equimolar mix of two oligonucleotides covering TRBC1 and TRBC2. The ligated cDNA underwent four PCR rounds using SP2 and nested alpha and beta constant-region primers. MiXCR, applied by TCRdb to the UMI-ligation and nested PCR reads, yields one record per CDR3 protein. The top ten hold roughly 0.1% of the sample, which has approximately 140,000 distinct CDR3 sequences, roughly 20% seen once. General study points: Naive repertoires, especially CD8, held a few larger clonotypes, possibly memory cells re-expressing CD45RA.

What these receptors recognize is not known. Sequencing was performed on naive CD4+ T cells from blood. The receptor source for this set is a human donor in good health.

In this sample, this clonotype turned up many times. Here the CDR3 reads CASSPPPRERAKNIQYF. Written as DNA, the CDR3 is TGTGCCAGCAGCCCTCCCCCTAGGGAAAGAGCCAAAAACATTCAGTACTTC. The rearrangement links TRBV7-2 to TRBJ2-4; D unclear. The V and J ends lost 5 bases and 0 bases respectively, with 17 bases between them. The CDR3 consists of 17 residues. Germline V CDR1 and CDR2: SGHTA, FQGNSA.

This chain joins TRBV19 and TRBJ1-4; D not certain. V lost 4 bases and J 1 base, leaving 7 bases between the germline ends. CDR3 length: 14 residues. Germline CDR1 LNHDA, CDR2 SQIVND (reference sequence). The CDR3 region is CASSKRQTNEKLFF. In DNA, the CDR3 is TGTGCCAGTAGTAAAAGGCAAACTAATGAAAAACTGTTTTTT.

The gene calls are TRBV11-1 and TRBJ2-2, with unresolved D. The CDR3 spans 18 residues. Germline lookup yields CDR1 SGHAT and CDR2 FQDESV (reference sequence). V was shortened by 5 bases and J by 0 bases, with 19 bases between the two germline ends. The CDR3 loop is CASSIVTLREANTGELFF. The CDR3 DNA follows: TGTGCCAGCAGCATCGTCACACTGCGAGAAGCGAACACCGGGGAGCTGTTTTTT.

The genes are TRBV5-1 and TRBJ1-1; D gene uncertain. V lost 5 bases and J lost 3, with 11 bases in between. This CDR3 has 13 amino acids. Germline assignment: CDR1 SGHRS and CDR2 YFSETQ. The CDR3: CASRQTGDTEAFF. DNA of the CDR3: TGCGCCAGCAGACAAACTGGGGACACTGAAGCTTTCTTT.

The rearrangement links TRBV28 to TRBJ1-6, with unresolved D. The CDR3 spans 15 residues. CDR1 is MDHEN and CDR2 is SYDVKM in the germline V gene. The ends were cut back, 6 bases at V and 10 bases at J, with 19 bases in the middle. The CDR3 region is CASSPTVSKGSPLHF. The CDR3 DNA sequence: TGTGCCAGCAGCCCAACGGTATCCAAAGGGTCACCCCTCCACTTT.

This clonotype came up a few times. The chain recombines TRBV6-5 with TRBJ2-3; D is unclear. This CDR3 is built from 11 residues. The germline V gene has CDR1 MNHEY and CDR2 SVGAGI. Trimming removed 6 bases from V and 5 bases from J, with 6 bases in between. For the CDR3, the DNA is TGTGCCAGCAGGTGGGGAGATACGCAGTATTTT. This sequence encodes CASRWGDTQYF.

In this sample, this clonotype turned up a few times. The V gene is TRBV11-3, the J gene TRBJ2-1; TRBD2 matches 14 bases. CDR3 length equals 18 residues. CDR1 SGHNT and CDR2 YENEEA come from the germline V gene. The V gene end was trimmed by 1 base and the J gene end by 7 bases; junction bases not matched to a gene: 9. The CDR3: CASSLAAGLAGVRNEQFF. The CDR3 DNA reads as TGTGCCAGCAGCTTAGCGGCGGGACTAGCGGGAGTGAGGAATGAGCAGTTCTTC.

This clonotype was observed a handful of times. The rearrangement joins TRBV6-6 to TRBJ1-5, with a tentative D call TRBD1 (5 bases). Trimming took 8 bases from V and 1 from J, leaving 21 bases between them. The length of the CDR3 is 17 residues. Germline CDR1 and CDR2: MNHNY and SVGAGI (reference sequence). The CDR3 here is CASFGRRGVGSNQPQHF. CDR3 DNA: TGTGCCAGCTTTGGGCGTAGAGGGGTGGGGAGCAATCAGCCCCAGCATTTT.

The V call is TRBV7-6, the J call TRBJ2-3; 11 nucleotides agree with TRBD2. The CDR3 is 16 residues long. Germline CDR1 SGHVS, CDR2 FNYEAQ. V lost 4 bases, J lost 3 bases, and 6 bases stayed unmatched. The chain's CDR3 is CASSSLAGGPTDTQYF. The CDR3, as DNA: TGTGCCAGCAGCTCCTTAGCGGGAGGGCCAACAGATACGCAGTATTTT.

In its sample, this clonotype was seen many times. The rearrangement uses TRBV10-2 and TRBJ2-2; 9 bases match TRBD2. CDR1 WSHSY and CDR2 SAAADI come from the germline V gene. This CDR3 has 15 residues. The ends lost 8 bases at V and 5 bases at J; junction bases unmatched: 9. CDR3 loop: CASRDSGRGTGELFF. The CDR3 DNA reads TGCGCCAGCCGGGATAGCGGGAGAGGTACCGGGGAGCTGTTTTTT.

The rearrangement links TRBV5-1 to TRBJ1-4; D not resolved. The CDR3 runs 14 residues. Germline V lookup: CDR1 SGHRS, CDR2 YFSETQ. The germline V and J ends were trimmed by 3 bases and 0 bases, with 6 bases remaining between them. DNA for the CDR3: TGCGCCAGCAGCTCGCTCTCAACTAATGAAAAACTGTTTTTT. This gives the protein CASSSLSTNEKLFF.

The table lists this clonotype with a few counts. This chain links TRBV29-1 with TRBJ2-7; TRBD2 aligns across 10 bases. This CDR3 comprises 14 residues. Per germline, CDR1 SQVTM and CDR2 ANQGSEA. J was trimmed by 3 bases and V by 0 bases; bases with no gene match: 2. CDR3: CSVEEASGSYEQYF. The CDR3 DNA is TGCAGCGTTGAAGAGGCTAGCGGGAGCTACGAGCAGTACTTC.

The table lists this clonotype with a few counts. The CDR3 loop is CSSAGTSGRNEQFF. Written as DNA, the CDR3 is TGCAGCTCTGCTGGGACTAGCGGGAGAAATGAGCAGTTCTTC. This rearrangement joins TRBV29-1 to TRBJ2-1; 14 bases fit TRBD2. Germline CDR1 and CDR2: SQVTM and ANQGSEA. J gave up 7 bases and V 8 bases, and 7 bases lay outside the gene matches. This CDR3 contains 14 residues.

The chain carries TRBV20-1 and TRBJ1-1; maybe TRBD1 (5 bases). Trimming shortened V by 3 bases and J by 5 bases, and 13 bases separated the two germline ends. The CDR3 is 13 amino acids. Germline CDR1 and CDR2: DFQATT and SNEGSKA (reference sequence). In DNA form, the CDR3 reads TGCAGTGCTAGGATATGGGGCCGAACTGAAGCTTTCTTT. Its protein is CSARIWGRTEAFF.

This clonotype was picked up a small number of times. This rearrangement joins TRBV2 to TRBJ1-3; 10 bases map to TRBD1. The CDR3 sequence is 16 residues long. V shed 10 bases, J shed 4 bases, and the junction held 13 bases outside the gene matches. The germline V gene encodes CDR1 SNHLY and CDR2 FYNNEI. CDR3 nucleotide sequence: TGTGCCACCTCGGGACAGGGGTTAGTGAGCGGAAACACCATATATTTT. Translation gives CATSGQGLVSGNTIYF.

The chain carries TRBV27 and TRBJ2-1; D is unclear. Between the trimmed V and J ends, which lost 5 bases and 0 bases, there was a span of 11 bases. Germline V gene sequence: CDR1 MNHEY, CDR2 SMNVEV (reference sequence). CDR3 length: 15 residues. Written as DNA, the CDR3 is TGTGCCAGCAGTCGCAAACCTAGCTCCTACAATGAGCAGTTCTTC. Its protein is CASSRKPSSYNEQFF.

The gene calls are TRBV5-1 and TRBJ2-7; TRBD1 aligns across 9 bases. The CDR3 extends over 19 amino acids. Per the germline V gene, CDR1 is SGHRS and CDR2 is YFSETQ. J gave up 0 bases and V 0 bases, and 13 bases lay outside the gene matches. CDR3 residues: CASSLVTGGAGRVSYEQYF. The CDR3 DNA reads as TGCGCCAGCAGCTTGGTAACAGGGGGCGCGGGGCGGGTCTCCTACGAGCAGTACTTC.

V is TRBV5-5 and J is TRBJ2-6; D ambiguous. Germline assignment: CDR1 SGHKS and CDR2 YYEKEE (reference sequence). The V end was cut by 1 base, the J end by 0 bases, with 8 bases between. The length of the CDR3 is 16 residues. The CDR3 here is CASSLFRVSGANVLTF. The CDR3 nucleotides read TGTGCCAGCAGCTTGTTTAGGGTCTCTGGGGCCAACGTCCTGACTTTC. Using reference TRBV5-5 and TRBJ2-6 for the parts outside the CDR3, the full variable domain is DAGVTQSPTHLIKTRGQQVTLRCSPISGHKSVSWYQQVLGQGPQFIFQYYEKEERGRGNFPDRFSARQFPNYSSELNVNALLLGDSALYLCASSLFRVSGANVLTFGAGSRLTVL.

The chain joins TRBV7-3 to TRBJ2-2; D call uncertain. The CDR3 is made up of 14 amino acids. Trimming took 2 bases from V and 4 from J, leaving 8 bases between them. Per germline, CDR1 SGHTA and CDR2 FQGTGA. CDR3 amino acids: CASSLLGATGELFF. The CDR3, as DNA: TGTGCCAGCAGCTTATTAGGTGCCACCGGGGAGCTGTTTTTT. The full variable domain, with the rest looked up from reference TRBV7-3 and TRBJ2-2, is GAGVSQTPSNKVTEKGKYVELRCDPISGHTALYWYRQSLGQGPEFLIYFQGTGAADDSGLPNDRFFAVRPEGSVSTLKIQRTERGDSAVYLCASSLLGATGELFFGEGSRLTVL.

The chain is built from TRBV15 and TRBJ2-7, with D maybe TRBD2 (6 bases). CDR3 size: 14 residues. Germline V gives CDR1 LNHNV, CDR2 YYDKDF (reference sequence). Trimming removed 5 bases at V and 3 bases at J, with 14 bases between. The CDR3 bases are TGTGCCACCAGCGGTACACGGAGGGACTACGAGCAGTACTTC. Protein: CATSGTRRDYEQYF.

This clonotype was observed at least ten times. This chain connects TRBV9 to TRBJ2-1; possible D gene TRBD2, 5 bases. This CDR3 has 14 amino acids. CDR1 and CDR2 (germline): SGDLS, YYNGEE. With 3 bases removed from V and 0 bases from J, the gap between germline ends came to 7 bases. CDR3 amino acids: CASSARDSYNEQFF. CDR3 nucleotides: TGTGCCAGCAGCGCCCGGGACTCCTACAATGAGCAGTTCTTC. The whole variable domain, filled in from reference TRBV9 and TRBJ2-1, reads DSGVTQTPKHLITATGQRVTLRCSPRSGDLSVYWYQQSLDQGLQFLIQYYNGEERAKGNILERFSAQQFPDLHSELNLSSLELGDSALYFCASSARDSYNEQFFGPGTRLTVL.

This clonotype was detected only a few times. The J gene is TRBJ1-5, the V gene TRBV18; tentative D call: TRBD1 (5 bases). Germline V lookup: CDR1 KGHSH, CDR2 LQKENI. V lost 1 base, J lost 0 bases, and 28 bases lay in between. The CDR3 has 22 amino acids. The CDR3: CASSPLMEGAANDDYSNQPQHF. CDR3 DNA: TGTGCCAGCTCACCACTCATGGAAGGGGCAGCCAATGATGATTATAGCAATCAGCCCCAGCATTTT.